The 18 T cell receptor beta chains listed next were all sequenced from one sample in a study of T cells after yellow fever vaccination. One entry per CDR3 protein, called by TCRdb with MiXCR from the 5' RACE reads. This table holds around 260,000 distinct CDR3 sequences, about 5.2% found once. The sample in question was CD4+ T cells sorted from PBMCs, obtained on the day of the yellow fever booster vaccination. These receptors were taken from a man younger than 35 who received the YFV17D yellow fever vaccine.

The table lists this clonotype with many counts. The chain is built from TRBV5-6 and TRBJ2-3; D uncertain. From germline, CDR1 is SGHDT and CDR2 YYEEEE. V was pared by 2 bases and J by 6 bases, with 4 bases between. The length of the CDR3 is 11 residues. The CDR3 is CASSFLDTQYF. CDR3 DNA: TGTGCCAGCAGCTTTCTGGATACGCAGTATTTT.

There are many counts of this clonotype. The chain has TRBV18 and TRBJ2-3; D is unresolved. Germline V gives CDR1 KGHSH, CDR2 LQKENI. The length of the CDR3 is 12 residues. Trimming removed 5 bases from V and 2 bases from J, with 5 bases in between. The CDR3 loop reads CASSVTTDTQYF. The CDR3 bases are TGTGCCAGCTCAGTCACCACAGATACGCAGTATTTT.

This clonotype was observed many times. The V call is TRBV9, the J call TRBJ2-2, with a weak D call TRBD1 (5 bases). With 6 bases removed from V and 1 base from J, the gap between germline ends came to 13 bases. CDR3 length equals 15 residues. Looked up from germline, CDR1 is SGDLS and CDR2 is YYNGEE. For the CDR3, the DNA is TGTGCCAGCACAGTGGGGCAGGGGAACACCGGGGAGCTGTTTTTT. Its translation is CASTVGQGNTGELFF.

This clonotype was seen at least ten times. This chain uses TRBV7-9 with TRBJ2-3, with no clear D. This CDR3 region has 14 residues. Trimming removed 5 bases at V and 0 bases at J, with 9 bases between. The germline CDR1 and CDR2 sequences are SEHNR and FQNEAQ (reference sequence). The CDR3 bases are TGTGCCAGCAGCAACAGTTATAGCACAGATACGCAGTATTTT. It encodes CASSNSYSTDTQYF.

This clonotype was found a few times. The V gene is TRBV7-2, the J gene TRBJ2-5; the match to TRBD2 covers 16 bases. Germline loops: CDR1 SGHTA, CDR2 FQGNSA. The CDR3 totals 18 residues. V dropped 5 bases and J dropped 2; count of bases not matched to a gene: 8. CDR3 region: CASSNPGLAGGPQETQYF. The CDR3 nucleotides are TGTGCCAGCAGCAACCCGGGACTAGCGGGGGGGCCTCAAGAGACCCAGTACTTC.

The gene calls are TRBV20-1 and TRBJ1-2; no firm D call. There are 13 residues in the CDR3. Germline CDR1 and CDR2: DFQATT and SNEGSKA (reference sequence). With 2 bases removed from V and 3 bases from J, the gap between germline ends came to 10 bases. The CDR3 loop is CSARTGRDYGYTF. The CDR3 DNA reads as TGCAGTGCTAGAACCGGGAGAGACTATGGCTACACCTTC.

This clonotype was seen ten or more times. Here the CDR3 reads CASSFQSSGETQYF. The CDR3 DNA is TGTGCCAGCAGCTTCCAGTCTAGCGGGGAGACCCAGTACTTC. V gene TRBV7-2 combines with J gene TRBJ2-5; 8 bases agree with TRBD2. J lost 5 bases, V lost 3 bases, and 5 bases had no gene match. CDR3 size: 14 residues. Germline V lookup: CDR1 SGHTA, CDR2 FQGNSA.

This chain uses TRBV7-8 with TRBJ2-5; the match to TRBD2 covers 9 bases. Trimming cost V 0 bases and J 5 bases; bases outside gene matches: 7. The CDR3 is made up of 16 amino acids. CDR1 SGHVS and CDR2 FQNEAQ come from the germline V gene. The CDR3: CASSLALSGGRETQYF. CDR3 nucleotide sequence: TGTGCCAGCAGCTTAGCGCTTAGCGGGGGTCGGGAGACCCAGTACTTC.

This clonotype was seen many times. V usage is TRBV20-1 and J usage is TRBJ2-3; unclear D gene. The V gene's germline CDR1 is DFQATT and CDR2 SNEGSKA (reference sequence). This CDR3 spans 15 amino acids. The V end lost 4 bases, the J end lost 0 bases, and 14 bases lay between the germline ends. CDR3 amino acids: CSAISGPLSTDTQYF. The CDR3 DNA reads as TGCAGTGCTATAAGTGGGCCCCTTAGCACAGATACGCAGTATTTT.

This clonotype appeared many times. The genes are TRBV5-5 and TRBJ2-5; no definite D call. The CDR3 sequence is 16 residues long. V lost 2 bases, J lost 5 bases, and 19 bases lay in between. CDR1 is SGHKS, CDR2 YYEKEE, per germline (reference sequence). The CDR3 coding sequence is TGTGCCAGCAGCTTCTCCGGCCCCCGCGCTTCGGAGACCCAGTACTTC. It translates to CASSFSGPRASETQYF.

This clonotype showed up many times. The V call is TRBV7-2, the J call TRBJ1-2; 8 bases align to TRBD1. J lost 3 bases, V lost 6 bases, and 9 bases had no gene match. CDR3 length: 15 residues. Germline CDR1 is SGHTA and CDR2 is FQGNSA. The CDR3 DNA follows: TGTGCCAGCAGTTTCGGGACAGGTGACCACTATGGCTACACCTTC. This encodes CASSFGTGDHYGYTF.

The chain is built from TRBV20-1 and TRBJ2-7; 12 bases match TRBD2. The ends lost 3 bases at V and 2 bases at J; junction bases unmatched: 2. This CDR3 has 14 amino acids. Germline lookup yields CDR1 DFQATT and CDR2 SNEGSKA (reference sequence). CDR3 in amino acids: CSARWTSGAYEQYF. DNA of the CDR3: TGCAGTGCTAGGTGGACTAGCGGGGCCTACGAGCAGTACTTC.

The chain has TRBV7-6 and TRBJ1-4; D call uncertain. Germline CDR1 and CDR2: SGHVS and FNYEAQ. The CDR3 has 14 amino acids. Trimming removed 8 bases at V and 4 bases at J, with 14 bases between. In DNA, the CDR3 is TGTGCCAGCGGCATGATGACGGGTAATGAAAAACTGTTTTTT. This encodes CASGMMTGNEKLFF.

The chain uses TRBV20-1 and TRBJ2-5; 7 bases align to TRBD2. This CDR3 has 13 amino acids. CDR1 DFQATT and CDR2 SNEGSKA come from the germline V gene (reference sequence). Trimming cost V 5 bases and J 0 bases; bases outside gene matches: 3. Here the CDR3 DNA reads TGCAGTGCTTCCCGGGGGGACCAAGAGACCCAGTACTTC. As protein: CSASRGDQETQYF.

The gene calls are TRBV27 and TRBJ2-7, with 8 nucleotides matching TRBD2. The CDR3 contains 13 residues. Germline CDR1 MNHEY, CDR2 SMNVEV (reference sequence). Trimming cost V 8 bases and J 3 bases; bases outside gene matches: 6. The DNA of the CDR3 is TGTGCCAGCCGGTTGAGCGGGGGCTACGAGCAGTACTTC. Translation gives CASRLSGGYEQYF.

This clonotype showed up just a few times. This chain links TRBV4-1 with TRBJ2-3; the D is unclear. The CDR3 runs to 15 residues. Germline V CDR1 and CDR2: MGHRA, YSYEKL. Trimming took off 0 bases at V and 1 base at J, with 8 bases between the two ends. CDR3 residues: CASSQEGRGTDTQYF. DNA of the CDR3: TGCGCCAGCAGCCAAGAGGGTCGAGGCACAGATACGCAGTATTTT.

V gene TRBV7-3 combines with J gene TRBJ2-3; weak D call: TRBD1 (8 bases). Germline CDR1 reads SGHTA; CDR2 reads FQGTGA. The V and J ends lost 0 bases and 4 bases respectively, with 20 bases between them. This CDR3 has 18 residues. As DNA, the CDR3 is TGTGCCAGCAGCTTAACGGGGGGGCAGGGGGCCCGCGCAGATACGCAGTATTTT. Encoded protein: CASSLTGGQGARADTQYF.

The V call is TRBV5-1, the J call TRBJ2-2; D perhaps matches TRBD2 (5 bases). The CDR3 is made up of 14 amino acids. Germline V gives CDR1 SGHRS, CDR2 YFSETQ. Between the trimmed V and J ends, which lost 7 bases and 3 bases, there was a span of 13 bases. DNA of the CDR3: TGCGCCAGCCGAGTCGGGATTCACACCGGGGAGCTGTTTTTT. It is translated as CASRVGIHTGELFF.